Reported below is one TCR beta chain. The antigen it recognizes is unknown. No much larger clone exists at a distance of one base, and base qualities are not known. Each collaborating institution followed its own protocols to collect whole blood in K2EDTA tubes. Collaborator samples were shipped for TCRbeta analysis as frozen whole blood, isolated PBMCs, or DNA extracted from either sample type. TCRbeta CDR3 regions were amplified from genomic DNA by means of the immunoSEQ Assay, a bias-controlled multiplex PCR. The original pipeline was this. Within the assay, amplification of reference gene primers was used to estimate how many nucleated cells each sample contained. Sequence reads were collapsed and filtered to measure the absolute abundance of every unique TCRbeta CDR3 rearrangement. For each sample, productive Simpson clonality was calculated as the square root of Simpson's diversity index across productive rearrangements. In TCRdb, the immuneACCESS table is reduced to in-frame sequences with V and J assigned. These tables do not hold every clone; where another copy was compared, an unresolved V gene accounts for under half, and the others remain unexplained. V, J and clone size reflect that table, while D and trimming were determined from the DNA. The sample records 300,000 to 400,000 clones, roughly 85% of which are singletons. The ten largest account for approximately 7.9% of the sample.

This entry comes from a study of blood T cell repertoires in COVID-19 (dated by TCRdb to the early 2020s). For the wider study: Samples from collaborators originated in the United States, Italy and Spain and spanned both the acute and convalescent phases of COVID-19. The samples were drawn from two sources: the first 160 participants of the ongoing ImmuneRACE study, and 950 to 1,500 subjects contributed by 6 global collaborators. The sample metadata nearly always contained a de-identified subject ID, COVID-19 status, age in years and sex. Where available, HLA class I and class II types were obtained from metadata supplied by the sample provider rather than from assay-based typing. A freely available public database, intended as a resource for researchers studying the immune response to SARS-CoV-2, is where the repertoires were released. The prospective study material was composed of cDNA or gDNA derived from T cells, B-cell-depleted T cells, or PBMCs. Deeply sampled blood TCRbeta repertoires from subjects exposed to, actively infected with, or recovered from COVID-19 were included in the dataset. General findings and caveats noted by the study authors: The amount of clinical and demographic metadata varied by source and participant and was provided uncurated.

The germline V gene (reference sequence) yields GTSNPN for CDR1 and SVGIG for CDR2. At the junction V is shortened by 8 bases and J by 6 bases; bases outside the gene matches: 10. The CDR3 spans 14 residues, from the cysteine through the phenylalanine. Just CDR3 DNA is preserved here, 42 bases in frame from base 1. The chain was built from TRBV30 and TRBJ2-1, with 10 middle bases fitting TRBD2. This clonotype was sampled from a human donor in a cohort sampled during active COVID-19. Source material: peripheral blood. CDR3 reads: CASFLAGVSNEQFF. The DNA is TGTGCCAGCTTTCTAGCGGGGGTATCCAATGAGCAGTTCTTC.